This T cell receptor beta chain comes out of a study of CD8 T cells in Susac syndrome. Random hexamers served to reverse transcribe about 0.45 to 1 ug RNA. Amplification of TCR beta CDR3 across 54 Vbeta and 13 Jbeta was performed with immunoSEQ multiplex PCR. TCRdb used MiXCR to reprocess the immunoSEQ multiplex PCR reads, holding one entry per CDR3 protein. The profile shows some 300,000 distinct CDR3 sequences, approximately 85% of them singletons. General observations from the study: Individuals included in the TCR sequencing and HLA analysis were acknowledged by the study to be relatively few in number.

The multiple sclerosis controls were treatment-naive patients affected by stable or active relapsing-remitting disease. The TEMRA cells underwent FACS enrichment, while the CD8+ and CD4+ T cells underwent negative isolation. In the case of this clonotype: What it binds is not known.

The TCR was taken from a human donor with multiple sclerosis. Source material: CD8+ T cells from PBMCs.

CDR3 in DNA: TGCGCCAGCAGCCAAACTCCACCGGGACTAGCGGGCCTCCATGAGCAGTTCTTC. As protein: CASSQTPPGLAGLHEQFF. This chain joins TRBV4-3 and TRBJ2-1; 12 bases line up with TRBD2. The germline gives CDR1 LGHNA, CDR2 YSLEER. Trimming took 2 bases from V and 8 from J; bases not matched to a gene: 13. This CDR3 spans 18 amino acids.